The 21 T cell receptor beta chains presented below share a single source sample, sequenced in a study of blood T cell repertoires in COVID-19. Profiled with immunoSEQ multiplex PCR; TCRdb holds only in-frame clones, not every one. The table has 110,000 or so clones, roughly 80% seen once. What was sequenced was peripheral blood. Receptor source: a man aged 45-60 years with acute or convalescent COVID-19.

The chain employs TRBV23-1 and TRBJ2-7; 8 bases align to TRBD1. TRBV23-1 is an ORF; its function is uncertain. This CDR3 is built from 18 residues. The ends lost 2 bases at V and 1 base at J; junction bases unmatched: 13. The CDR3 DNA reads TGCGCCAGCAGTCAACCCAAGGACCGGGACAGGAGGTCCTACGAGCAGTACTTC. Its translation: CASSQPKDRDRRSYEQYF.

This chain connects TRBV5-1 to TRBJ2-3, with 8 positions matching TRBD2. The V gene's germline CDR1 is SGHRS and CDR2 YFSETQ. V lost 4 bases, J lost 1 base, and 5 bases stayed unmatched. The CDR3 is 15 residues long. The chain's CDR3 is CASSPSGGGTDTQYF. CDR3 sequence (DNA): TGCGCCAGCAGCCCGAGCGGGGGAGGCACAGATACGCAGTATTTT.

This chain connects TRBV7-3 to TRBJ2-2; possible D gene TRBD2, 6 bases. With 6 bases removed from V and 6 bases from J, the gap between germline ends came to 23 bases. Per the germline V gene, CDR1 is SGHTA and CDR2 is FQGTGA. This CDR3 spans 17 amino acids. The CDR3: CASRKSPSGVGSGELFF. The CDR3 nucleotides read TGTGCCAGCAGGAAGAGCCCCTCGGGGGTGGGGTCCGGGGAGCTGTTTTTT.

The chain couples TRBV5-5 to TRBJ2-7, with 10 nucleotides matching TRBD1. The CDR3 runs 14 residues. J gave up 4 bases and V 3 bases, and 4 bases lay outside the gene matches. Germline CDR1 is SGHKS and CDR2 is YYEKEE (reference sequence). Written as DNA, the CDR3 is TGTGCCAGCAGCTCCGGGACAGGGGTTTACGAGCAGTACTTC. It translates to CASSSGTGVYEQYF. Full variable domain (missing parts from reference TRBV5-5 and TRBJ2-7): DAGVTQSPTHLIKTRGQQVTLRCSPISGHKSVSWYQQVLGQGPQFIFQYYEKEERGRGNFPDRFSARQFPNYSSELNVNALLLGDSALYLCASSSGTGVYEQYFGPGTRLTVT.

This rearrangement joins TRBV30 to TRBJ2-5, with 14 bases matching TRBD2. Germline values: CDR1 GTSNPN, CDR2 SVGIG (reference sequence). With 3 bases clipped from V and 1 base from J, the junction kept 1 base outside the gene matches. The CDR3 has 15 residues. The CDR3 is CAWRGLAGVQETQYF. The CDR3 DNA reads TGTGCCTGGAGGGGACTAGCGGGGGTCCAAGAGACCCAGTACTTC.

The genes are TRBV5-1 and TRBJ2-7, with 7 bases lining up with TRBD1. The CDR3 sequence is 15 residues long. Germline V gives CDR1 SGHRS, CDR2 YFSETQ. V was pared by 3 bases and J by 0 bases, with 6 bases of the junction left unmatched. In DNA form, the CDR3 reads TGCGCCAGCAGCTATACAGGGGATTTCTCCTACGAGCAGTACTTC. Amino acids: CASSYTGDFSYEQYF.

This sequence joins TRBV2 and TRBJ2-4, with 9 bases fitting TRBD1. The CDR3 has 14 amino acids. V dropped 7 bases and J dropped 3; count of bases not matched to a gene: 4. From germline, CDR1 is SNHLY and CDR2 FYNNEI. The CDR3 sequence: CASTTGQGKNIQYF. In DNA, the CDR3 is TGTGCCAGCACGACGGGACAGGGCAAAAACATTCAGTACTTC.

The chain uses TRBV6-1 and TRBJ2-7, with D maybe TRBD1 (6 bases). Trimming took off 2 bases at V and 3 bases at J, with 8 bases between the two ends. Germline V gene lookup returns CDR1 MNHNS and CDR2 SASEGT. The CDR3 is made up of 13 amino acids. The CDR3 DNA reads TGTGCCAGCAGTGAAAACAGGGACTACGAGCAGTACTTC. It codes for CASSENRDYEQYF.

The chain recombines TRBV5-1 with TRBJ1-4; TRBD1 might be the D (6 bases). The germline CDR1 and CDR2 sequences are SGHRS and YFSETQ. The CDR3 covers 15 residues. V dropped 0 bases and J dropped 6 bases, with 12 bases sitting between them. Here the CDR3 reads CASSLDHRADEKLFF. The CDR3 DNA is TGCGCCAGCAGCTTGGATCACAGGGCAGATGAAAAACTGTTTTTT.

The chain employs TRBV11-3 and TRBJ2-2, with TRBD2 matching over 7 bases. Looked up from germline, CDR1 is SGHNT and CDR2 is YENEEA. CDR3 size: 14 residues. Trimming took 3 bases from V and 5 from J; bases not matched to a gene: 3. The CDR3 sequence is CASSLGGTTGELFF. CDR3 in DNA: TGTGCCAGCAGCTTGGGAGGGACTACCGGGGAGCTGTTTTTT.

The chain has TRBV21-1 and TRBJ2-7; no check of the table's D call, TRBD2, against the DNA was made. TRBV21-1 is recorded as a pseudogene. The CDR3 covers 14 residues. In nucleotides, the CDR3 is TGTGCCAGCATGATACGGAGGGTGAGGTACGAGCAGTACGTC. Residues: CASMIRRVRYEQYV.

V is TRBV5-4 and J is TRBJ1-2; 8 bases align to TRBD1. With V trimmed by 2 bases and J by 3 bases, 3 bases remained unmatched. The CDR3 extends over 14 amino acids. CDR1 is SGHNT, CDR2 YYREEE, per germline (reference sequence). The CDR3 spells CASSFGQGYYGYTF. CDR3 in DNA: TGTGCCAGCAGCTTTGGACAGGGATACTATGGCTACACCTTC.

This chain joins TRBV28 and TRBJ1-2; D is possibly TRBD1 (5 bases). The ends were cut back, 5 bases at V and 4 bases at J, with 11 bases in the middle. CDR1 MDHEN and CDR2 SYDVKM come from the germline V gene. The CDR3 length is 13 residues. The CDR3 protein is CASSLQGSYGYTF. CDR3 coding DNA: TGTGCCAGCAGTCTCCAGGGTTCCTATGGCTACACCTTC.

The J gene is TRBJ1-2, the V gene TRBV28; 9 nucleotides align to TRBD1. Germline V gene data show CDR1 as MDHEN and CDR2 as SYDVKM. The CDR3 is 17 amino acids. V shed 6 bases, J shed 5 bases, and the junction held 16 bases outside the gene matches. The CDR3, as DNA: TGTGCCAGCAGCGGATCGTTGACAGGGGGTTCGTTGTATGGCTACACCTTC. It translates to CASSGSLTGGSLYGYTF.

The CDR3 is CASSPTNQGAGQPQHF. For the CDR3, the DNA is TGTGCCAGCAGCCCAACCAATCAGGGGGCGGGGCAGCCCCAGCATTTT. This chain links TRBV3-1 (or the pseudogene TRBV3-2) with TRBJ1-5; 8 nucleotides line up with TRBD1. The CDR3 is 16 amino acids. Germline assignment: CDR1 LGHDT and CDR2 YNNKEL (reference sequence). The trim removed 4 bases at V and 7 bases at J, leaving 12 bases unmatched.

V usage is TRBV6-2 or TRBV6-3 and J usage is TRBJ1-1, with 8 bases that match TRBD1. This CDR3 is 14 amino acids long. CDR1 MNHEY and CDR2 SVGEGT come from the germline V gene. The junction had 2 bases not matched to a gene; V was cut back by 5 bases and J by 0 bases. This CDR3 reads CASSLQGVNTEAFF. CDR3 nucleotide sequence: TGTGCCAGCAGTCTACAGGGGGTGAACACTGAAGCTTTCTTT.

This clone has just a few counts. The chain recombines TRBV19 with TRBJ1-1; D is unclear. The CDR3 runs 15 residues. With 4 bases removed from V and 7 bases from J, the gap between germline ends came to 19 bases. The germline V gene encodes CDR1 LNHDA and CDR2 SQIVND (reference sequence). CDR3 loop: CASSTQFTEVDEAFF. CDR3 DNA: TGTGCCAGTAGTACACAGTTTACGGAAGTGGATGAAGCTTTCTTT.

Comment on this clone: At one boundary the junction diverges from the germline segment, which might be a read error. The V call is TRBV7-6, the J call TRBJ2-7, with D perhaps TRBD1 (5 bases). The CDR3 runs to 15 residues. Germline lookup yields CDR1 SGHVS and CDR2 FNYEAQ. The CDR3 DNA is TGTGCCAGCAGATTAGACAGCAGAAGCTCCTACGAGCAGTACTTC. This codes for CASRLDSRSSYEQYF.

A single count supports this clone. V and J are TRBV21-1 and TRBJ1-5. TRBV21-1 is reported as a pseudogene. This CDR3 has 13 residues. The CDR3 loop reads CASSSRGNQPQHF. The CDR3 bases are TGTGCCAGCAGCTCAAGAGGAAATCAGCCCCAGCATTTT.

The rearrangement joins TRBV27 to TRBJ2-1, with 12 bases matching TRBD2. The V gene end was trimmed by 5 bases and the J gene end by 7 bases; junction bases not matched to a gene: 6. The CDR3 consists of 15 residues. Germline-derived CDR1 and CDR2 are MNHEY and SMNVEV (reference sequence). The CDR3, as DNA: TGTGCCAGCAGTACCCTAGCGGGGGGGCTAAATGAGCAGTTCTTC. This translates into CASSTLAGGLNEQFF.

This chain links TRBV12-3 or TRBV12-4 with TRBJ2-3; D might be TRBD1 (5 bases). CDR3 length: 13 residues. Trimming pared 5 bases from V and 5 bases from J, leaving 11 bases between. The CDR3 coding sequence is TGTGCCAGCAGTCAGACAGAGGTAGATACGCAGTATTTT. Amino acid sequence: CASSQTEVDTQYF.